The 32 T cell receptor beta chains listed next were all sequenced from one sample in a study of blood T cells in healthy people across ages. Sample-barcoded 5' priming and a J-beta primer mix drove a second PCR of about 7 to 11 cycles. TCRdb passed the 5' RACE reads through MiXCR, listing each CDR3 protein once. Of some 1.8 million distinct CDR3 sequences listed, 35% to 50% were seen once; the top ten hold around 23%. Source material: blood. These receptors were collected from a human donor in good health.

The chain is built from TRBV7-3 and TRBJ1-2; D unclear. The CDR3 spans 15 residues. Germline CDR1 SGHTA, CDR2 FQGTGA. The ends were cut back, 1 base at V and 2 bases at J, with 11 bases in the middle. The CDR3 DNA reads as TGTGCCAGCAGCTTAAGACCCAGGACCAACTATGGCTACACCTTC. It specifies CASSLRPRTNYGYTF. Full variable domain (missing parts from reference TRBV7-3 and TRBJ1-2): GAGVSQTPSNKVTEKGKYVELRCDPISGHTALYWYRQSLGQGPEFLIYFQGTGAADDSGLPNDRFFAVRPEGSVSTLKIQRTERGDSAVYLCASSLRPRTNYGYTFGSGTRLTVV.

To note about this clonotype: The junction does not match germline at one end; this may be a read error. The chain uses TRBV3-1 and TRBJ2-7; D is ambiguous. Germline V CDR1 and CDR2: LGHDT, YNNKEL (reference sequence). The CDR3 runs 15 residues. CDR3 DNA: TGCGCCAGCAGCCCCCTGGCACAGTCCTCCTACGAGCAGTACTTC. Protein: CASSPLAQSSYEQYF.

This chain connects TRBV4-3 to TRBJ1-1, with a tentative D call TRBD1 (5 bases). The CDR3 has 16 amino acids. Germline V CDR1 and CDR2: LGHNA, YSLEER. Deletions cut 3 bases from V and 0 bases from J, with 14 bases between. CDR3 bases: TGCGCCAGCAGCCATGGGTATCGGGGGTTGAACACTGAAGCTTTCTTT. As protein: CASSHGYRGLNTEAFF.

To note about this clonotype: A much larger clonotype is one base distant, so this may be a read error. V and J are TRBV10-3 and TRBJ2-3; D unresolved. The CDR3 length is 12 residues. Germline-derived CDR1 and CDR2 are ENHRY and SYGVKD. The CDR3 DNA reads as TGTGCCGTCAGTGAGTCAGCAGATACGCAGTATTTT. This encodes CAVSESADTQYF.

The J gene is TRBJ2-7, the V gene TRBV28, with D uncertain. Germline assignment: CDR1 MDHEN and CDR2 SYDVKM. The CDR3 spans 8 residues. The CDR3 DNA sequence: TGTGCTAATCCGGACGGGTACTTC. Translated, it gives CANPDGYF.

The rearrangement joins TRBV20-1 to TRBJ2-7; maybe TRBD2 (5 bases). Between the trimmed V and J ends, which lost 6 bases and 0 bases, there was a span of 24 bases. CDR1 and CDR2 from the germline V gene are DFQATT and SNEGSKA (reference sequence). This CDR3 contains 17 residues. The CDR3 nucleotides are TGCAGTGCCCAGAGCGACAAGTGGGCCGACTACTCCTACGAGCAGTACTTC. Its protein is CSAQSDKWADYSYEQYF.

On this clonotype: At one end, the junction sequence differs from germline, possibly due to a read error. The chain combines TRBV12-5 with TRBJ1-5; perhaps TRBD1 as D (5 bases). The CDR3 length is 16 residues. The germline V gene encodes CDR1 LGHNT and CDR2 FRNRAP. For the CDR3, the DNA is TGTGCTAGTGGTTTGGTACTAGGTCGGGGCAATCAGCCCCGGCATTTT. Protein sequence: CASGLVLGRGNQPRHF. The variable domain in full, completed from reference TRBV12-5 and TRBJ1-5, reads DARVTQTPRHKVTEMGQEVTMRCQPILGHNTVFWYRQTMMQGLELLAYFRNRAPLDDSGMPKDRFSAEMPDATLATLKIQPSEPRDSAVYFCASGLVLGRGNQPRHFGDGTRLSIL.

There are a few counts of this clonotype. V and J are TRBV19 and TRBJ1-2; D is perhaps TRBD1 (6 bases). V was trimmed by 5 bases and J by 3 bases, leaving 13 bases between them. Germline lookup yields CDR1 LNHDA and CDR2 SQIVND (reference sequence). The CDR3 contains 14 residues. This CDR3 is CASSGLQGYYGYTF. DNA of the CDR3: TGTGCCAGTAGTGGCCTACAGGGCTACTATGGCTACACCTTC.

The genes are TRBV10-3 and TRBJ1-4; 8 positions match TRBD1. CDR3 size: 13 residues. Germline values: CDR1 ENHRY, CDR2 SYGVKD. The J segment lost 8 bases and the V segment lost 6 bases, leaving 5 bases of the junction unmatched. The CDR3 is CAIRDRVEEKLFF. The CDR3 DNA reads TGTGCCATCAGGGACAGGGTAGAAGAAAAACTGTTTTTT.

The gene calls are TRBV4-3 and TRBJ2-5; the D gene is possibly TRBD1 (6 bases). The CDR3 sequence is 14 residues long. V was shortened by 3 bases and J by 11 bases, with 19 bases between the two germline ends. CDR1 is LGHNA and CDR2 is YSLEER in the germline V gene. This chain's CDR3 is CASSHSLGDIGQYF. CDR3 nucleotides: TGCGCCAGCAGCCACTCCCTTGGGGACATAGGGCAGTACTTC.

This chain uses TRBV20-1 with TRBJ2-5; no firm D call. The DNA end favors TRBJ2-7, so the J call may be wrong. There are 13 residues in the CDR3. The germline V gene has CDR1 DFQATT and CDR2 SNEGSKA (reference sequence). CDR3 region: CSARDNVNYEQYF. Here the CDR3 DNA reads TGCAGTGCTAGAGATAACGTTAACTACGAGCAGTACTTC.

V is TRBV27 and J is TRBJ2-6, with 7 nucleotides matching TRBD1. The J segment lost 2 bases and the V segment lost 6 bases, leaving 19 bases of the junction unmatched. Germline V gene sequence: CDR1 MNHEY, CDR2 SMNVEV (reference sequence). CDR3 size: 20 residues. The CDR3 spells CASRGLVGGKGIPGANVLTF. In DNA, the CDR3 is TGTGCCAGCAGGGGTCTAGTAGGGGGCAAGGGCATCCCTGGGGCCAACGTCCTGACTTTC.

The chain recombines TRBV13 with TRBJ1-2, with D perhaps matching TRBD1 (5 bases). The length of the CDR3 is 14 residues. Trimming pared 6 bases from V and 2 bases from J, leaving 13 bases between. The germline V gene encodes CDR1 PRHDT and CDR2 FYEKMQ (reference sequence). CDR3 sequence: CASREGTRNYGYTF. The CDR3 DNA reads TGTGCCAGCAGAGAAGGGACGAGGAACTATGGCTACACCTTC. Full variable domain (missing parts from reference TRBV13 and TRBJ1-2): AAGVIQSPRHLIKEKRETATLKCYPIPRHDTVYWYQQGPGQDPQFLISFYEKMQSDKGSIPDRFSAQQFSDYHSELNMSSLELGDSALYFCASREGTRNYGYTFGSGTRLTVV.

The gene calls are TRBV7-9 and TRBJ1-6; D gene unclear. Germline V CDR1 and CDR2: SEHNR, FQNEAQ (reference sequence). The CDR3 has 15 amino acids. Trimming stripped 3 bases from V and 11 bases from J, with 17 bases between. The CDR3 region is CASSLGNDRNPPLHF. The CDR3 bases are TGTGCCAGCAGCTTGGGCAACGATAGGAATCCACCCCTCCACTTT.

The sample holds a few counts of this clonotype. This chain joins TRBV5-1 and TRBJ1-2, with a possible D match to TRBD1 (5 bases). Trimming stripped 0 bases from V and 2 bases from J, with 14 bases between. The CDR3 extends over 16 amino acids. The germline CDR1 and CDR2 sequences are SGHRS and YFSETQ. The CDR3 reads CASSLAGAGLNYGYTF. For the CDR3, the DNA is TGCGCCAGCAGCTTGGCCGGGGCAGGGCTCAACTATGGCTACACCTTC. Full variable domain (rest looked up from reference TRBV5-1 and TRBJ1-2): KAGVTQTPRYLIKTRGQQVTLSCSPISGHRSVSWYQQTPGQGLQFLFEYFSETQRNKGNFPGRFSGRQFSNSRSEMNVSTLELGDSALYLCASSLAGAGLNYGYTFGSGTRLTVV.

This chain connects TRBV20-1 to TRBJ1-1; possibly TRBD1 for D (6 bases). V was shortened by 5 bases and J by 4 bases, with 17 bases between the two germline ends. Germline V gene lookup returns CDR1 DFQATT and CDR2 SNEGSKA (reference sequence). This CDR3 has 14 residues. CDR3: CSAFAGGASTEAFF. The CDR3 DNA follows: TGCAGTGCTTTTGCGGGGGGGGCAAGCACTGAAGCTTTCTTT.

The V and J genes are TRBV10-3 and TRBJ1-1, with D perhaps matching TRBD1 (6 bases). Germline CDR1 is ENHRY and CDR2 is SYGVKD. Trimming stripped 3 bases from V and 0 bases from J, with 17 bases between. The CDR3 extends over 17 amino acids. CDR3 in amino acids: CAISESSGTQMNTEAFF. The CDR3 nucleotides are TGTGCCATCAGTGAAAGCTCCGGGACACAGATGAACACTGAAGCTTTCTTT.

The chain is built from TRBV4-1 and TRBJ1-1; 7 bases fit TRBD1. This CDR3 region has 16 residues. CDR1 MGHRA and CDR2 YSYEKL come from the germline V gene. The junction had 6 bases not matched to a gene; V was cut back by 1 base and J by 1 base. CDR3 residues: CASSQGLGQSNTEAFF. CDR3 coding DNA: TGCGCCAGCAGCCAAGGGCTGGGACAGTCGAACACTGAAGCTTTCTTT.

The chain has TRBV11-3 and TRBJ2-1; 7 nucleotides line up with TRBD2. Per germline, CDR1 SGHNT and CDR2 YENEEA. V lost 4 bases to trimming and J lost 2 bases; unmatched junction nucleotides: 11. This CDR3 region has 17 residues. For the CDR3, the DNA is TGTGCCAGCAGCTCCAACCGAGGGAGCGGGGCCTACAATGAGCAGTTCTTC. Translating gives CASSSNRGSGAYNEQFF.

The chain links TRBV3-1 to TRBJ1-2; TRBD1 matches 7 bases. The germline V gene has CDR1 LGHDT and CDR2 YNNKEL (reference sequence). The CDR3 has 15 residues. The junction had 6 bases not matched to a gene; V was cut back by 0 bases and J by 5 bases. CDR3 DNA: TGTGCCAGCAGCCAAGATCCAGGGGGACCTTATGGCTACACCTTC. As protein: CASSQDPGGPYGYTF.

As regards this clonotype: A much more abundant neighbour one base away suggests this may be a read error. The chain uses TRBV4-1 and TRBJ2-5; perhaps TRBD2 as D (5 bases). CDR3 length: 16 residues. Germline CDR1 is MGHRA and CDR2 is YSYEKL. V gave up 3 bases and J gave up 5 bases, with 19 bases separating them. The CDR3 is CASSHPGLVKRETQYF. CDR3 bases: TGCGCCAGCAGCCATCCCGGACTGGTCAAAAGGGAGACCCAGTACTTC.

The chain joins TRBV7-9 to TRBJ1-6, with a tentative D call TRBD1 (5 bases). The germline V gene has CDR1 SEHNR and CDR2 FQNEAQ (reference sequence). Deletions cut 2 bases from V and 9 bases from J, with 17 bases between. The CDR3 sequence is 16 residues long. The CDR3 DNA follows: TGTGCCAGCAGCTTACCAGGGACGTCTAACCCTTCACCCCTCCACTTT. Protein: CASSLPGTSNPSPLHF.

This clonotype was picked up a small number of times. CDR3: CASSRSDRGGEQYF. Written as DNA, the CDR3 is TGCGCCAGCAGCCGGAGCGACAGGGGAGGGGAGCAGTACTTC. This rearrangement joins TRBV4-1 to TRBJ2-7, with D perhaps matching TRBD1 (8 bases). This CDR3 is built from 14 residues. The V end lost 4 bases, the J end lost 7 bases, and 17 bases lay between the germline ends. Germline CDR1 and CDR2: MGHRA and YSYEKL.

The chain joins TRBV4-3 to TRBJ2-1; 9 bases line up with TRBD2. CDR1 LGHNA and CDR2 YSLEER come from the germline V gene. The length of the CDR3 is 16 residues. The trim removed 1 base at V and 0 bases at J, leaving 1 base unmatched. The CDR3 loop reads CASSQVAGVSYNEQFF. The CDR3, as DNA: TGCGCCAGCAGCCAAGTAGCGGGGGTCTCCTACAATGAGCAGTTCTTC.

Details on this clonotype: One junction end disagrees with the germline gene, perhaps due to a read error. This rearrangement joins TRBV7-9 to TRBJ2-7, with 8 bases lining up with TRBD1. Per germline, CDR1 SEHNR and CDR2 FQNEAQ (reference sequence). CDR3 size: 13 residues. CDR3 coding DNA: TGTGCCGGCAGCTGGACAGGGCCCTACGAGCAGTACTTC. It is translated as CAGSWTGPYEQYF.

The chain uses TRBV4-2 and TRBJ2-7; 8 nucleotides align to TRBD1. J lost 4 bases, V lost 0 bases, and 5 bases had no gene match. CDR1 is LGHNA, CDR2 YNFKEQ, per germline. The CDR3 consists of 15 residues. The CDR3 nucleotides are TGTGCCAGCAGCCAAGACAACAGGGGGGATTACGAGCAGTACTTC. The encoded protein is CASSQDNRGDYEQYF.

V and J are TRBV15 and TRBJ1-1; D is ambiguous. The germline V gene encodes CDR1 LNHNV and CDR2 YYDKDF (reference sequence). Deletions cut 0 bases from V and 6 bases from J, with 11 bases between. CDR3 length equals 14 residues. The CDR3, as DNA: TGTGCCACCAGCAGAGACAGGTACGGTGCTGAAGCTTTCTTT. Translating it yields CATSRDRYGAEAFF.

In nucleotides, the CDR3 is TGTGCCAGCTCACCGACCCCCTATACGCAGTATTTT. Translation: CASSPTPYTQYF. The chain joins TRBV18 to TRBJ2-3; D is ambiguous. The CDR3 covers 12 residues. V was trimmed by 3 bases and J by 7 bases, leaving 8 bases between them. Looked up from germline, CDR1 is KGHSH and CDR2 is LQKENI. Full variable domain (missing parts from reference TRBV18 and TRBJ2-3): NAGVMQNPRHLVRRRGQEARLRCSPMKGHSHVYWYRQLPEEGLKFMVYLQKENIIDESGMPKERFSAEFPKEGPSILRIQQVVRGDSAAYFCASSPTPYTQYFGPGTRLTVL.

CDR3 sequence reads: CSARAGQGPYSNQPQHF. The CDR3 DNA sequence: TGCAGTGCTAGAGCGGGACAGGGGCCCTATAGCAATCAGCCCCAGCATTTT. The chain uses TRBV20-1 and TRBJ1-5; 10 bases are shared with TRBD1. After removal of 1 base from V and 0 bases from J, the junction contained 6 bases not matched to a gene. There are 17 residues in the CDR3. Germline V lookup: CDR1 DFQATT, CDR2 SNEGSKA (reference sequence).

J is TRBJ2-4 and V is TRBV12-3 or TRBV12-4; TRBD1 matches at 8 bases. Judging by the DNA end, TRBJ2-7 fits better; the J call may be wrong. CDR3 length: 15 residues. CDR3 loop: CASSAHRQGRYEQYF. The CDR3 coding sequence is TGTGCCAGCAGTGCGCATCGACAGGGGAGGTACGAGCAGTACTTC.

The gene calls are TRBV7-2 and TRBJ2-7, with D possibly being TRBD2 (5 bases). Trimming stripped 3 bases from V and 7 bases from J, with 13 bases between. The germline CDR1 and CDR2 sequences are SGHTA and FQGNSA. The CDR3 has 13 amino acids. The CDR3 spells CTSSLDQTGEQYF. The CDR3 DNA reads TGTACCAGCAGCTTGGATCAGACGGGGGAGCAGTACTTC.

The V gene is TRBV24-1, the J gene TRBJ2-1; perhaps TRBD1 as D (6 bases). Trimming removed 4 bases from V and 10 bases from J, with 10 bases in between. The CDR3 has 12 residues. Germline CDR1 is KGHDR and CDR2 is SFDVKD. Written as DNA, the CDR3 is TGTGCCACCAGTGACCCCGGACAGGAGCAGTTCTTC. Translation: CATSDPGQEQFF.